The subject of this entry is one T cell receptor beta chain. Trimming cost V 5 bases and J 3 bases; bases outside gene matches: 8. The CDR3 totals 15 residues. Germline V gives CDR1 SGHTA, CDR2 FQGTGA. Using a J-beta primer mix together with a sample-barcoded 5' primer, a second PCR was run for roughly 6 to 12 cycles. TCRdb itself ran the 5' RACE reads through MiXCR, one entry per CDR3 protein. This repertoire shows about 810,000 distinct CDR3 sequences, about 36% found once; its top ten account for approximately 12%. The data stem from a study of blood T cells in healthy people across ages. The rearrangement uses TRBV7-3 and TRBJ1-1; 8 nucleotides line up with TRBD1. What was sequenced was blood. This sequence was found in a man aged 18-30 years in good health. Here the CDR3 reads CASSPSTGEDTEAFF. For the CDR3, the DNA is TGTGCCAGCAGCCCCTCGACAGGGGAGGACACTGAAGCTTTCTTT.